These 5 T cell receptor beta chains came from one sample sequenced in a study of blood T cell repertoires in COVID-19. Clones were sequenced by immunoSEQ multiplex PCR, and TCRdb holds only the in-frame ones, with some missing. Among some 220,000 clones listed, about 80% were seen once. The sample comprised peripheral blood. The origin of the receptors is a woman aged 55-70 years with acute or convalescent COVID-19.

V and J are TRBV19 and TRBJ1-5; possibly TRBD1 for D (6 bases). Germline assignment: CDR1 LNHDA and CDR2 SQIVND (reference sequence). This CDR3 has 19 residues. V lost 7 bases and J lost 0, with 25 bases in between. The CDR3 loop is CASTPIPIPGHISNQPQHF. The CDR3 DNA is TGTGCCAGTACTCCGATACCAATTCCGGGACACATTAGCAATCAGCCCCAGCATTTT. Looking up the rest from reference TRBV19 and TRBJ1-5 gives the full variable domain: DGGITQSPKYLFRKEGQNVTLSCEQNLNHDAMYWYRQDPGQGLRLIYYSQIVNDFQKGDIAEGYSVSREKKESFPLTVTSAQKNPTAFYLCASTPIPIPGHISNQPQHFGDGTRLSIL.

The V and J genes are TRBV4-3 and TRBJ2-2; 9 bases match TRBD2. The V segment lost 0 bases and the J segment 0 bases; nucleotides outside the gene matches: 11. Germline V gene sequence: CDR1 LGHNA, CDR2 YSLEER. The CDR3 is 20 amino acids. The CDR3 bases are TGCGCCAGCAGCCAAGATGTCAGCGGGGGGAGTTTCCCGAACACCGGGGAGCTGTTTTTT. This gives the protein CASSQDVSGGSFPNTGELFF.

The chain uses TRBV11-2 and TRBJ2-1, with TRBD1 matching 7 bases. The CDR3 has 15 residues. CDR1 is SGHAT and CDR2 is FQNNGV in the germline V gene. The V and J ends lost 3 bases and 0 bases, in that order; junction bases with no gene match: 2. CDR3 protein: CASSLDRSSYNEQFF. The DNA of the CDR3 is TGTGCCAGCAGCTTGGACAGGAGCTCCTACAATGAGCAGTTCTTC. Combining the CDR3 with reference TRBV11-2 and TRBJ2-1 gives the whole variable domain EAGVAQSPRYKIIEKRQSVAFWCNPISGHATLYWYQQILGQGPKLLIQFQNNGVVDDSQLPKDRFSAERLKGVDSTLKIQPAKLEDSAVYLCASSLDRSSYNEQFFGPGTRLTVL.

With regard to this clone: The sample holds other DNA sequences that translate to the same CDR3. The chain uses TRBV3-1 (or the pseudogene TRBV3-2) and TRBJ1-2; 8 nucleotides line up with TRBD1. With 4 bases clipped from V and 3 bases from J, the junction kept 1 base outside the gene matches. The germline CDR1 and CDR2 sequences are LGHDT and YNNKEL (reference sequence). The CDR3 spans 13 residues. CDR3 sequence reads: CASSPTGDYGYTF. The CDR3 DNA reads TGTGCCAGCAGCCCGACAGGGGACTATGGCTACACCTTC.

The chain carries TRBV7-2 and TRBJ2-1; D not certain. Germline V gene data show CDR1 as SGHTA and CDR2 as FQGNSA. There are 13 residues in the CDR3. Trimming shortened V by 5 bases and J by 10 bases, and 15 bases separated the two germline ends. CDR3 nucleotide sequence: TGTGCCAGCAGCCTCACCCGGGTTTCGGAGCAGTTCTTC. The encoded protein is CASSLTRVSEQFF.